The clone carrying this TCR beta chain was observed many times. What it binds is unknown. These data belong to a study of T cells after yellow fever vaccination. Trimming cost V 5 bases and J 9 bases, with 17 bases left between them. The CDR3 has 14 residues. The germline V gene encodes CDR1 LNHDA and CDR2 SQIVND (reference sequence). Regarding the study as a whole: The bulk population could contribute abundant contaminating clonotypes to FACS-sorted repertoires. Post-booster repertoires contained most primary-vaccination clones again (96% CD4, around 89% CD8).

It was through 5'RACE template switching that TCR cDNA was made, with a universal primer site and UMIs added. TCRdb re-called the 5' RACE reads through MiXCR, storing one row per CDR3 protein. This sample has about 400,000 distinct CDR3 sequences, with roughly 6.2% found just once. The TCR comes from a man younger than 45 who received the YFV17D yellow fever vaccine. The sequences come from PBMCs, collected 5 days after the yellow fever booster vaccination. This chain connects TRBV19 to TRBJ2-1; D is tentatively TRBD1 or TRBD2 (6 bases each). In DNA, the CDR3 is TGTGCCAGTAGTCCGACCGGGGGCCGAGTTGAGCAGTTCTTC. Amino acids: CASSPTGGRVEQFF.